The present T cell receptor beta chain was sequenced within a study of fetal regulatory T cell absence and autoimmunity. With V trimmed by 3 bases and J by 8 bases, 15 bases remained unmatched. Looked up from germline, CDR1 is SGHRS and CDR2 is YFSETQ. The CDR3 covers 17 residues. The assay was run at survey level. Sequencing was performed with immunoSEQ multiplex PCR; in TCRdb, only in-frame clones are kept and a portion is missing. This table holds about 95,000 clones, 55% to 75% found once. V usage is TRBV5-1 and J usage is TRBJ2-3; TRBD1 matches 10 bases. What was sequenced was pancreas tissue. The receptor comes from a male donor with IPEX syndrome. The CDR3 sequence is CASSSLSGTGEVGTQYF. DNA for the CDR3: TGCGCCAGCAGCTCATTATCCGGGACAGGGGAAGTTGGTACGCAGTATTTT.